The T cell receptor (beta chain) under discussion was sequenced for a study of blood T cell repertoires in COVID-19. Germline V gene sequence: CDR1 SGDLS, CDR2 YYNGEE. The V end lost 0 bases, the J end lost 0 bases, and 5 bases lay between the germline ends. The CDR3 runs to 14 residues. Data came from immunoSEQ multiplex PCR; TCRdb stores just in-frame clones and leaves some out. The sample yields roughly 40,000 clones, 79% seen once. The sequence was collected from a woman at least 80 years old with acute or convalescent COVID-19. The sample was peripheral blood. The chain is built from TRBV9 and TRBJ2-3; D remains unclear. As DNA, the CDR3 is TGTGCCAGCAGCGTAGGGCCTAGCACAGATACGCAGTATTTT. This sequence encodes CASSVGPSTDTQYF.